The T cell receptor beta chain under discussion was sequenced for a study of blood T cell repertoires in COVID-19. Study background: Sites across the United States, Italy and Spain contributed samples from acute and convalescent COVID-19. The analysed material was cDNA or gDNA that came from T cells, B-cell-depleted T cells, or PBMCs.

Methods used by the authors: Reference gene primer amplification gave estimated nucleated cell counts. The method was immunoSEQ multiplex PCR; TCRdb's version includes in-frame clones alone and lacks a portion of them. V and J calls and clone size are copied from that table; D and trimming were computed from the DNA. Here the sample spans approximately 50,000 clones, about 91% being singletons. V shed 0 bases, J shed 3 bases, and the junction held 1 base outside the gene matches. The CDR3 consists of 15 residues. Germline CDR1 SGHNT, CDR2 YYREEE (reference sequence). The TCR was taken from a man aged 45-65 years with active COVID-19. Sequencing used peripheral blood. The rearrangement joins TRBV5-4 to TRBJ2-1, with 9 bases aligning to TRBD2. CDR3 nucleotides: TGTGCCAGCAGCTTGGGGACTAGCGACTACAATGAGCAGTTCTTC. Translation: CASSLGTSDYNEQFF.